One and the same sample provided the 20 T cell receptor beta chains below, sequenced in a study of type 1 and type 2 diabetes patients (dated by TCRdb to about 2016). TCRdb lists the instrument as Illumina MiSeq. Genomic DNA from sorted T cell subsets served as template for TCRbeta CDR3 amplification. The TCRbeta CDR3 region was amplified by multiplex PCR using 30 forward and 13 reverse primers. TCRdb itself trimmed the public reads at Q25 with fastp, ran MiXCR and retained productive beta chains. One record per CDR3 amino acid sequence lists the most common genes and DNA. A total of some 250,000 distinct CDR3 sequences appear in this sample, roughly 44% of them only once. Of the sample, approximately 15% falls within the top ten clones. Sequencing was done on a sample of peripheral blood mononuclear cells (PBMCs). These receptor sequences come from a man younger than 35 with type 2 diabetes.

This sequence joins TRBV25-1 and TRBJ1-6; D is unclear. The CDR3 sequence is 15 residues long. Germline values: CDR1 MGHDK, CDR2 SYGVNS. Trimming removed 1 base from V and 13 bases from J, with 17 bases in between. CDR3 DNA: TGTGCCAGCAGTGAATCTAAAGCCACTATTCATCCCCTCCACTTT. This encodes CASSESKATIHPLHF.

In DNA form, the CDR3 reads TGTGCCAGCACGAGGAACACCGGGGAGCTGTTTTTT. Its translation: CASTRNTGELFF. This sequence joins TRBV28 and TRBJ2-2; no definite D call. Looked up from germline, CDR1 is MDHEN and CDR2 is SYDVKM. The V end was cut by 7 bases, the J end by 1 base, with 4 bases between. The CDR3 length is 12 residues.

Here the CDR3 reads CASRAGQGQETQYF. The CDR3 DNA follows: TGCGCCAGCAGGGCGGGGCAGGGTCAAGAGACCCAGTACTTC. This sequence joins TRBV5-1 and TRBJ2-5; the D gene is possibly TRBD2 (6 bases). CDR3 length equals 14 residues. Trimming pared 5 bases from V and 2 bases from J, leaving 13 bases between. Germline V gene sequence: CDR1 SGHRS, CDR2 YFSETQ.

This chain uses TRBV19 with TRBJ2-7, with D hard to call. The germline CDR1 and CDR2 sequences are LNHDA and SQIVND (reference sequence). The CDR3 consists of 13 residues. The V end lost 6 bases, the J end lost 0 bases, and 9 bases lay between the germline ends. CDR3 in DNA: TGTGCCAGTAGCCCGAACTACTCCTACGAGCAGTACTTC. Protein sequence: CASSPNYSYEQYF.

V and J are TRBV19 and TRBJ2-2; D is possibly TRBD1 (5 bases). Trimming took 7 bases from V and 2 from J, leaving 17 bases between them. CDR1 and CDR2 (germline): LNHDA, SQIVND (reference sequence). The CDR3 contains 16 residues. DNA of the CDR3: TGTGCCAGTATGCCCGCCCAGGGCCCAAACACCGGGGAGCTGTTTTTT. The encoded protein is CASMPAQGPNTGELFF.

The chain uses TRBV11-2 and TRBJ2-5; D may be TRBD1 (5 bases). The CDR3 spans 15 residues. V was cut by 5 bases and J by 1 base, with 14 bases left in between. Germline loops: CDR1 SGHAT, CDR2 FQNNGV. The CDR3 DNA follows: TGTGCCAGCAGCCCAGGGATGGAGATCCAAGAGACCCAGTACTTC. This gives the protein CASSPGMEIQETQYF. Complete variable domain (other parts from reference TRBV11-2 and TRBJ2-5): EAGVAQSPRYKIIEKRQSVAFWCNPISGHATLYWYQQILGQGPKLLIQFQNNGVVDDSQLPKDRFSAERLKGVDSTLKIQPAKLEDSAVYLCASSPGMEIQETQYFGPGTRLLVL.

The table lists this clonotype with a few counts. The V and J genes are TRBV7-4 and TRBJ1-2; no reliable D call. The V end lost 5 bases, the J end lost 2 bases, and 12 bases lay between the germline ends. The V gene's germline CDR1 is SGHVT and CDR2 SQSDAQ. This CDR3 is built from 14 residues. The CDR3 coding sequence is TGTGCCAGCAGCGACCTCCTTCAGAACTATGGCTACACCTTC. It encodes CASSDLLQNYGYTF.

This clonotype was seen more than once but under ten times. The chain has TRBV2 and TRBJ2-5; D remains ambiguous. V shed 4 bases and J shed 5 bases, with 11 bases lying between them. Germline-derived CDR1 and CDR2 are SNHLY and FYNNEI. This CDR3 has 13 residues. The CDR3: CASSVSSVETQYF. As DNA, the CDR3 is TGTGCCAGCAGTGTCAGCTCGGTGGAGACCCAGTACTTC.

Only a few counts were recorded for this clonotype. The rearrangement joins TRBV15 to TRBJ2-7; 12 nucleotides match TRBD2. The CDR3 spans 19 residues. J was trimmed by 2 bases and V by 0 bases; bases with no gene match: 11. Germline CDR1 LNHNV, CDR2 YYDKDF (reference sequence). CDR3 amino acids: CATSRDLPPGLAGPYEQYF. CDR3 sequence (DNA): TGTGCCACCAGCAGAGATCTCCCTCCCGGACTAGCGGGACCCTACGAGCAGTACTTC. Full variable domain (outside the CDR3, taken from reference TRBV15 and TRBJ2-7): DAMVIQNPRYQVTQFGKPVTLSCSQTLNHNVMYWYQQKSSQAPKLLFHYYDKDFNNEADTPDNFQSRRPNTSFCFLDIRSPGLGDTAMYLCATSRDLPPGLAGPYEQYFGPGTRLTVT.

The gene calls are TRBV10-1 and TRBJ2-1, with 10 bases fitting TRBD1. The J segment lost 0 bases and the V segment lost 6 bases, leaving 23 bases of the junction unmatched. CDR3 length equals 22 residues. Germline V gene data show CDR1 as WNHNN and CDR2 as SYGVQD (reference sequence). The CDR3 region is CASSPRSGQGGRALSSYNEQFF. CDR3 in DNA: TGCGCCAGCAGCCCCCGTTCCGGACAGGGGGGGAGAGCCTTAAGCTCCTACAATGAGCAGTTCTTC.

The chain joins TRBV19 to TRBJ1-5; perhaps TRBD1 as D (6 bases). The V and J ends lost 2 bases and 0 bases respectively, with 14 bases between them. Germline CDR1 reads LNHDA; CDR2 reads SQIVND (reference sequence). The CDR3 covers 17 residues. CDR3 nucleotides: TGTGCCAGTAGTATAAGGTCAGGGGTTCCTAGCAATCAGCCCCAGCATTTT. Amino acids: CASSIRSGVPSNQPQHF.

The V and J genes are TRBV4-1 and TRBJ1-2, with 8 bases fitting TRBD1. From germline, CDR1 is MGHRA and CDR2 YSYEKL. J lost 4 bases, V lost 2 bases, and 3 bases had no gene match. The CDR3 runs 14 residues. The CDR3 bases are TGCGCCAGCAGCCAAAACGGACAGGGCTATGGCTACACCTTC. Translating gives CASSQNGQGYGYTF.

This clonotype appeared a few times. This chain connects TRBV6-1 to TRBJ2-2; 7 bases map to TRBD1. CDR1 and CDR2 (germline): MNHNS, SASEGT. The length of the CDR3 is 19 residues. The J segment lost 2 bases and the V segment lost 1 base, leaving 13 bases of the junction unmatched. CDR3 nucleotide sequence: TGTGCCAGCAGTGAAGACCTCGGATTGGGACAGCAAAACACCGGGGAGCTGTTTTTT. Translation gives CASSEDLGLGQQNTGELFF.

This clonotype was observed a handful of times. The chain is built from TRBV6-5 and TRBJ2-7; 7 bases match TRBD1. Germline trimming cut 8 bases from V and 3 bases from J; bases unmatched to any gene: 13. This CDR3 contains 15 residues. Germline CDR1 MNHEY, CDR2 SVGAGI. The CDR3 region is CASADPGTADYEQYF. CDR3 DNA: TGTGCCAGCGCCGACCCCGGGACAGCAGACTACGAGCAGTACTTC.

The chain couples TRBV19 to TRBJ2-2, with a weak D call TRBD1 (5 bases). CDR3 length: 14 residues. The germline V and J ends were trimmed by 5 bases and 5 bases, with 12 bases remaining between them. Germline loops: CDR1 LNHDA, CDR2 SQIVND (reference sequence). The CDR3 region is CASSLWKGTGELFF. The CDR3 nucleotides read TGTGCCAGTAGTCTGTGGAAGGGGACCGGGGAGCTGTTTTTT.

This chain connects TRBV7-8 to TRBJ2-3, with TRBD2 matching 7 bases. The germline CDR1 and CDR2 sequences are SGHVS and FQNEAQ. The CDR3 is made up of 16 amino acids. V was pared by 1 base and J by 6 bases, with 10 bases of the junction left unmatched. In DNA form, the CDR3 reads TGTGCCAGCAGCTTAGTGGTGGGAGGGCCATCGGATACGCAGTATTTT. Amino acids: CASSLVVGGPSDTQYF.

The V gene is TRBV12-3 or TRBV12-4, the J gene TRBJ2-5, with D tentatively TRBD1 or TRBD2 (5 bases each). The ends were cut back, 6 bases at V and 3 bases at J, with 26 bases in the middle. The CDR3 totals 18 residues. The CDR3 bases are TGTGCCAGCAGCCTCACAGGAGGTACCCTGACATTCAAAGAGACCCAGTACTTC. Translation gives CASSLTGGTLTFKETQYF.

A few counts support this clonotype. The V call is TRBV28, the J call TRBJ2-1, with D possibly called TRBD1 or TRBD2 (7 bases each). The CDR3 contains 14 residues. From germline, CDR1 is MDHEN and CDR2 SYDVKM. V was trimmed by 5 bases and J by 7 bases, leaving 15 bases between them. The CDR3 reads CASSPRQGGNEQFF. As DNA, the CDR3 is TGTGCCAGCAGTCCTCGACAGGGAGGGAATGAGCAGTTCTTC.

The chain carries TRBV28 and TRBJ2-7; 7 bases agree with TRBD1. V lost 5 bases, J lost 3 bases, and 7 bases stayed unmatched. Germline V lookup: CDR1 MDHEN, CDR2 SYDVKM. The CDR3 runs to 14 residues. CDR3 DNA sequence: TGTGCCAGCAGTATTACAGGGGTCGGCTACGAGCAGTACTTC. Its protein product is CASSITGVGYEQYF.

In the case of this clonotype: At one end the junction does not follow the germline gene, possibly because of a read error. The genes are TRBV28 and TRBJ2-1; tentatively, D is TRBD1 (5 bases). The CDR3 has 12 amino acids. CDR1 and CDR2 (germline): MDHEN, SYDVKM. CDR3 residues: CASSSSRGEQFF. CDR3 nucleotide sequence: TGTGCCAGCAGTTCCTCTAGGGGCGAGCAGTTCTTT.